The sequence of this T cell receptor (beta chain) was determined in a study of cytomegalovirus exposure and HLA in healthy donors. Study results and caveats: One variant, a missense change in DCLRE1C, was linked in a later analysis to TCR beta V- and J-gene trimming.

Germline lookup yields CDR1 MNHEY and CDR2 SVGAGI. With 6 bases clipped from V and 0 bases from J, the junction kept 4 bases outside the gene matches. The CDR3 consists of 15 residues. 13 Jbeta primers and 60 Vbeta primers were used for the PCR. Sequenced by immunoSEQ multiplex PCR; TCRdb stores in-frame clones only, minus some. The sample contains more than 100,000 clones, approximately 80% of which appear only once. Concerning this clone itself: Its cognate antigen is unknown.

The origin of this receptor is a woman in her thirties or forties in good health and CMV-seronegative. Sequences were obtained from PBMCs. The chain recombines TRBV6-5 with TRBJ2-3; 9 positions match TRBD2. CDR3 in amino acids: CASSRLAGSTDTQYF. The CDR3 region has the DNA TGTGCCAGCAGCCGTCTAGCGGGAAGCACAGATACGCAGTATTTT.